The 8 T cell receptor beta chains given below trace back to one sample, sequenced in a study of T cell responses to AZD1222 COVID-19 vaccine. Only in-frame clones appear in the TCRdb table, and some are missing; sequencing was by immunoSEQ multiplex PCR. Of under 200,000 clones in the sample, 85% to 95% were seen once. The sample here was peripheral blood, taken 28 days after the second dose of the MenACWY control vaccine. The receptors here all came from an adult who received the MenACWY meningococcal vaccine as a control.

The rearrangement links TRBV9 to TRBJ2-1; 8 bases match TRBD1. Per the germline V gene, CDR1 is SGDLS and CDR2 is YYNGEE. The CDR3 is 15 residues long. After removal of 3 bases from V and 7 bases from J, the junction contained 9 bases not matched to a gene. The CDR3 DNA follows: TGTGCCAGCAGCGCCGGACAGGGAGAGGGGAATGAGCAGTTCTTC. Protein product: CASSAGQGEGNEQFF.

The V and J genes are TRBV6-1 and TRBJ2-7, with D possibly TRBD1 on 6 matching bases. V lost 4 bases and J 3 bases, leaving 19 bases between the germline ends. From germline, CDR1 is MNHNS and CDR2 SASEGT. The CDR3 is 16 amino acids. The CDR3 DNA reads TGTGCCAGCAGTGGGGAGACAGGAACCGGTTACTACGAGCAGTACTTC. Translation: CASSGETGTGYYEQYF.

This clone was recorded once. Additional DNA sequences in this sample encode the identical CDR3. The chain employs TRBV19 and TRBJ2-7; tentatively, D is TRBD1 (5 bases). This CDR3 contains 15 residues. Trimming took off 3 bases at V and 0 bases at J, with 12 bases between the two ends. CDR1 is LNHDA and CDR2 is SQIVND in the germline V gene (reference sequence). CDR3 coding DNA: TGTGCCAGTAGTATCGACAGCCAGAGCTCCTACGAGCAGTACTTC. Residues: CASSIDSQSSYEQYF.

V and J are TRBV5-1 and TRBJ2-3; 15 bases agree with TRBD2. J was trimmed by 5 bases and V by 3 bases; bases with no gene match: 1. The CDR3 is made up of 15 amino acids. Germline CDR1 and CDR2: SGHRS and YFSETQ. The chain's CDR3 is CASSSGLAGGDTQYF. The DNA for the CDR3 is TGCGCCAGCAGCTCGGGACTAGCGGGAGGAGATACGCAGTATTTT.

This chain uses TRBV19 with TRBJ2-7; 7 bases match TRBD2. The CDR3 has 15 amino acids. V dropped 3 bases and J dropped 5; count of bases not matched to a gene: 10. Germline CDR1 reads LNHDA; CDR2 reads SQIVND (reference sequence). The CDR3 DNA is TGTGCCAGTAGTATCCGGGCGGGAGACTTTGACGAGCAGTACTTC. Its protein is CASSIRAGDFDEQYF.

This chain links TRBV30 with TRBJ1-2; a weak D match, TRBD1 (6 bases). This CDR3 is 16 amino acids long. Germline V gene sequence: CDR1 GTSNPN, CDR2 SVGIG (reference sequence). The ends were cut back, 2 bases at V and 4 bases at J, with 20 bases in the middle. The CDR3 reads CAWSTPRDTRIYGYTF. CDR3 DNA sequence: TGTGCCTGGAGTACACCCCGGGACACCCGGATCTATGGCTACACCTTC.

The V and J genes are TRBV20-1 and TRBJ2-7, with D possibly TRBD2 on 5 matching bases. Germline-derived CDR1 and CDR2 are DFQATT and SNEGSKA (reference sequence). This CDR3 has 11 residues. Trimming left V 0 bases short and J 7 bases short, with 7 bases between. CDR3 nucleotides: TGCAGTGCTAGAGATAGGAGGGAGCAGTACTTC. As protein: CSARDRREQYF.

V usage is TRBV5-1 and J usage is TRBJ2-2; 11 positions agree with TRBD2. Per germline, CDR1 SGHRS and CDR2 YFSETQ. The V segment lost 8 bases and the J segment 1 base; nucleotides outside the gene matches: 1. The CDR3 is 14 residues long. CDR3 loop: CASGLAGNTGELFF. For the CDR3, the DNA is TGCGCCAGTGGACTAGCGGGGAACACCGGGGAGCTGTTTTTT.